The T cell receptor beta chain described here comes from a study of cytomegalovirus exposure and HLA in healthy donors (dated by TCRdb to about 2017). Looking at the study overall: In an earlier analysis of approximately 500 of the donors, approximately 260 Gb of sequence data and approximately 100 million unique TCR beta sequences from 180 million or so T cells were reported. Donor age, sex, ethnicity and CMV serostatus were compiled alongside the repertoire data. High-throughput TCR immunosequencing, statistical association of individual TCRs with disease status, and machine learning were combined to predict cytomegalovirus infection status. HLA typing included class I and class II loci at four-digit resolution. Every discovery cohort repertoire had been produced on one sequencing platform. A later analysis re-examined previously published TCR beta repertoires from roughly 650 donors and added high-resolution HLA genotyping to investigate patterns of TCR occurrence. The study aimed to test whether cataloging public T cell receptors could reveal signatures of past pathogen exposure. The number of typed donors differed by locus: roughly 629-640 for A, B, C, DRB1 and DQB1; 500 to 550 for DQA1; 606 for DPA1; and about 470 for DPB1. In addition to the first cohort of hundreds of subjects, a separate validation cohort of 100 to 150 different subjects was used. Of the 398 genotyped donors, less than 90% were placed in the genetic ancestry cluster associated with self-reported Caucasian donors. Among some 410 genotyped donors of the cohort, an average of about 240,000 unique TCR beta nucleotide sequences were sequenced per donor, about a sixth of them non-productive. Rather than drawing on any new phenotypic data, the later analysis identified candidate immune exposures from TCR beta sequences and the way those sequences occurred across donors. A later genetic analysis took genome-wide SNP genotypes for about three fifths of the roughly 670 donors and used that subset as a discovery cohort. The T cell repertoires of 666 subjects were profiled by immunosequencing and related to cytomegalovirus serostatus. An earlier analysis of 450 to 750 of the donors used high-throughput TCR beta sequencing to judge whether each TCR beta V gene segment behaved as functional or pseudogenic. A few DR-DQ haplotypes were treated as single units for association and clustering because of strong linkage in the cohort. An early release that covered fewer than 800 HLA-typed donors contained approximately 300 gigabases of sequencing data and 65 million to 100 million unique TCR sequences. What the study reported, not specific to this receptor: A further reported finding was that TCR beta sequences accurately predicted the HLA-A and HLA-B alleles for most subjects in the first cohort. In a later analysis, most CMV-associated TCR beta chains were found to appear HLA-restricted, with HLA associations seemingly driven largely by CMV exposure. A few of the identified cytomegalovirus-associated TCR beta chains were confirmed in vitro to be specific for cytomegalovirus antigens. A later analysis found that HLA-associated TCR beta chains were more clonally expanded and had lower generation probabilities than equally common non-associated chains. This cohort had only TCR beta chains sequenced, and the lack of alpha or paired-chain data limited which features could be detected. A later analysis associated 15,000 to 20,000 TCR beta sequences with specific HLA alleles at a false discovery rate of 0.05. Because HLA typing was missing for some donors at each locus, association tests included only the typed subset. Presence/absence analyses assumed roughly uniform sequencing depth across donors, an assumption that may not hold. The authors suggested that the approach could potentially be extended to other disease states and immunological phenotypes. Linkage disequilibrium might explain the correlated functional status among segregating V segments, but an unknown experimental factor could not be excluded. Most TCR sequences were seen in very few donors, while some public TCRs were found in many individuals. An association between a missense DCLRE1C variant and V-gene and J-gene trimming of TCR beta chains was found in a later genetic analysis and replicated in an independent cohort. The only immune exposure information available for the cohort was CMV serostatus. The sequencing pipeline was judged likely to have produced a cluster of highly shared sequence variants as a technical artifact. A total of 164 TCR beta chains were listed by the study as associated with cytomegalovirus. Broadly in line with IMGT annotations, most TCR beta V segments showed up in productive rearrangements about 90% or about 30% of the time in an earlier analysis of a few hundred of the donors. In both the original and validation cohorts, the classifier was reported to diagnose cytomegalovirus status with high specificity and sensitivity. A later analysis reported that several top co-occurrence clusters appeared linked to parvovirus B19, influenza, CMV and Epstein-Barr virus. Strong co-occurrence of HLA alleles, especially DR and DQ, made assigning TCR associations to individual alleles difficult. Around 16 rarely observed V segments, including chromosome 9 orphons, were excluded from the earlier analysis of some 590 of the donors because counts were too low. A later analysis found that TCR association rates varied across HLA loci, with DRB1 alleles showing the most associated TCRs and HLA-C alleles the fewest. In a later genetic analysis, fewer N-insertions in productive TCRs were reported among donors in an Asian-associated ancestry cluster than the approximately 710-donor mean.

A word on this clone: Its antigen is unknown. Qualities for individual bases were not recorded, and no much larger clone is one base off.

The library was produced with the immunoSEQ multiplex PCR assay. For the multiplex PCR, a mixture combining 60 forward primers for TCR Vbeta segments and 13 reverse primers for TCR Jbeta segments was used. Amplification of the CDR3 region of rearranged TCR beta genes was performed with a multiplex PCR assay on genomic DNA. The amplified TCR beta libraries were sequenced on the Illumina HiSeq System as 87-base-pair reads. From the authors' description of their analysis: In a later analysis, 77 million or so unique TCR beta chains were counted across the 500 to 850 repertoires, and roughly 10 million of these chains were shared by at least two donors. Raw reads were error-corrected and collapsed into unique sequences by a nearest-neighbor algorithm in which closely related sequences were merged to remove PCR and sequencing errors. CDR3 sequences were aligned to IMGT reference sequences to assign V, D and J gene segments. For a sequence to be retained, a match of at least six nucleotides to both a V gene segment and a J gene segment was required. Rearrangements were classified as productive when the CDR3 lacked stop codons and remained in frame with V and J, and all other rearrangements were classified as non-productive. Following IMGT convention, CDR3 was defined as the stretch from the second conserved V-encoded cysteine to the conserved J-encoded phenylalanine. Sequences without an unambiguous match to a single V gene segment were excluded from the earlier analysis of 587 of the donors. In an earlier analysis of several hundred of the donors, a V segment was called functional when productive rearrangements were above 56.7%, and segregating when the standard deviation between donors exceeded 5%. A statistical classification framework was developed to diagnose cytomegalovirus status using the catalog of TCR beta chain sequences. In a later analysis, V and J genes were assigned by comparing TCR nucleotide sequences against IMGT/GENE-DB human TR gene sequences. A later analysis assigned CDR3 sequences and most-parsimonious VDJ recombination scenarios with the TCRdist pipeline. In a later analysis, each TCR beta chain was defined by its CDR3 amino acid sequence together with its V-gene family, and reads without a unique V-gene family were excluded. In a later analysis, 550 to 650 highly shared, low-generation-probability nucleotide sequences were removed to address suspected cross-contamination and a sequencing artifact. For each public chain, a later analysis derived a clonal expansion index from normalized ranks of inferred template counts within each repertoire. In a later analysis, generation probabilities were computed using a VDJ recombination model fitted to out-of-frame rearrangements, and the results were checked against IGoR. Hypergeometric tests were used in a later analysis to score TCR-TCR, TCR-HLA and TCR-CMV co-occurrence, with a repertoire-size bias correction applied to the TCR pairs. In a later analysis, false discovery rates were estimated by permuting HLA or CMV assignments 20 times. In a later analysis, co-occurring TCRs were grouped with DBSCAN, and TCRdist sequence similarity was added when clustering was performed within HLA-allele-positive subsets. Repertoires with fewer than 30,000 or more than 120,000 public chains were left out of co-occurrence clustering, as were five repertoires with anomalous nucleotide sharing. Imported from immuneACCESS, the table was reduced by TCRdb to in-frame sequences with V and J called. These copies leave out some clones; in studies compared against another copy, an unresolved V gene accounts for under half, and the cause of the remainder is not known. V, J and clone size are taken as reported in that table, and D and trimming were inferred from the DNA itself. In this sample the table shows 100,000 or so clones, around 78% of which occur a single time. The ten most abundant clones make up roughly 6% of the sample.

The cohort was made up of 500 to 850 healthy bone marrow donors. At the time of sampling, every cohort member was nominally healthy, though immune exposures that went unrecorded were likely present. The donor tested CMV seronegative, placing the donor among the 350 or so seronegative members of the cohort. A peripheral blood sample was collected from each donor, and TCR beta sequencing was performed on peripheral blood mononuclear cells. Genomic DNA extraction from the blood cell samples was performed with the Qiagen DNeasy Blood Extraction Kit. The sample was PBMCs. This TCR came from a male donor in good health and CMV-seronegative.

The base sequence is TGTGCCAGCAGCTTAGGCGGCGGGAGGTCTATCGTCAGTGAGCAGTTCTTC. Translated, this gives CASSLGGGRSIVSEQFF. The chain employs TRBV7-8 and TRBJ2-1, and TRBD2 aligns with 8 junction nucleotides. V trim: 1 base; J trim: 9 bases; unmatched bases: 14. The CDR3 runs 17 amino acids, cysteine and phenylalanine included. Only the CDR3 part of the read is kept: 51 bases, read in frame from the first base. The germline V gene supplies CDR1 SGHVS and CDR2 FQNEAQ.